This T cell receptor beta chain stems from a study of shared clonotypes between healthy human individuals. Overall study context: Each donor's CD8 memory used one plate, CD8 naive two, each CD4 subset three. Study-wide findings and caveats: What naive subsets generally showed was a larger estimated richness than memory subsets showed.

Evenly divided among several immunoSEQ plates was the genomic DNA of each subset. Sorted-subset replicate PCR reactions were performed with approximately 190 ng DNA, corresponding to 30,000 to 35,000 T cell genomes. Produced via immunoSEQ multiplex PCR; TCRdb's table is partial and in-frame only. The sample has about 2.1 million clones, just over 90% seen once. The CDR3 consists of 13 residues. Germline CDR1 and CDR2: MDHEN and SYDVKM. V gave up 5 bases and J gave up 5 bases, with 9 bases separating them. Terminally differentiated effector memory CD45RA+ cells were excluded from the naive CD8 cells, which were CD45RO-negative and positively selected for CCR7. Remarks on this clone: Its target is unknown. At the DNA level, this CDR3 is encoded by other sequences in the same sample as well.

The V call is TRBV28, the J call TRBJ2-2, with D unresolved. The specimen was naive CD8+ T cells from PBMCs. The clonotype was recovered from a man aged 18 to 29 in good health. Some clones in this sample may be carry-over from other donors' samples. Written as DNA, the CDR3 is TGTGCCAGCAGTCCACCACGGACCGGGGAGCTGTTTTTT. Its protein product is CASSPPRTGELFF.